Following are 2 T cell receptor beta chains from one sample sequenced in a study of patients and donors after allogeneic stem cell transplantation. TCRdb re-derived calls from the RT-PCR reads in MiXCR, one entry per CDR3 protein. The data hold fewer than 95,000 distinct CDR3 sequences, with approximately 5.2% observed a single time. Sequenced: blood, either unsorted or a sorted T cell fraction (not recorded which). These receptor sequences come from a human donor who was either an allogeneic HSCT recipient or a stem cell or donor lymphocyte infusion donor (not recorded which). It is not recorded whose cells these are; they may come from a transplant donor.

The chain couples TRBV7-8 to TRBJ1-5; 7 bases match TRBD1. Germline CDR1 SGHVS, CDR2 FQNEAQ. V gave up 1 base and J gave up 1 base; unmatched junction bases: 7. CDR3 length: 17 amino acids. The CDR3 sequence is CASSLVPAGQSNQPQHF. The CDR3 coding sequence is TGTGCCAGCAGCTTAGTCCCCGCGGGACAGAGCAATCAGCCCCAGCATTTT. The full variable domain, rest sourced from reference TRBV7-8 and TRBJ1-5, is GAGVSQSPRYKVAKRGQDVALRCDPISGHVSLFWYQQALGQGPEFLTYFQNEAQLDKSGLPSDRFFAERPEGSVSTLKIQRTQQEDSAVYLCASSLVPAGQSNQPQHFGDGTRLSIL.

This clonotype was observed a handful of times. The chain links TRBV15 to TRBJ2-2; TRBD2 is a possible D gene (6 bases). V lost 5 bases and J 4 bases, leaving 20 bases between the germline ends. The germline V gene has CDR1 LNHNV and CDR2 YYDKDF (reference sequence). CDR3 length: 17 residues. For the CDR3, the DNA is TGTGCCACCAGCCCATCAACCGGAAGGCGGGGCACCGGGGAGCTGTTTTTT. This codes for CATSPSTGRRGTGELFF.